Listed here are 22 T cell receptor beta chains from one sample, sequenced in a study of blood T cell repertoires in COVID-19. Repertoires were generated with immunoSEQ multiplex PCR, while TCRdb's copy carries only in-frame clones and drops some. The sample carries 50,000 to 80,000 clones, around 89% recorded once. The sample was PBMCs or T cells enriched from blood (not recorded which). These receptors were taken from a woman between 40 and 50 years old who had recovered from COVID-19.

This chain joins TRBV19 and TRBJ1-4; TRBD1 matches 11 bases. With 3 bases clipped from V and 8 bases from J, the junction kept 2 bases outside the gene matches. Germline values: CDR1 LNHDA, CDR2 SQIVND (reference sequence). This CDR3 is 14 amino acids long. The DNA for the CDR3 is TGTGCCAGTAGTATTTGGGACAGGGGGGAAAAACTGTTTTTT. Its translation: CASSIWDRGEKLFF.

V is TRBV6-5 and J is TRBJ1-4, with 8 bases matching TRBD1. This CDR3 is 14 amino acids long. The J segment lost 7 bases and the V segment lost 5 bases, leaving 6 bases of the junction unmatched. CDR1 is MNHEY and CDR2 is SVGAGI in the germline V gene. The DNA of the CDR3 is TGTGCCAGCAGTAAGGACAGGGATATTGAAAAACTGTTTTTT. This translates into CASSKDRDIEKLFF.

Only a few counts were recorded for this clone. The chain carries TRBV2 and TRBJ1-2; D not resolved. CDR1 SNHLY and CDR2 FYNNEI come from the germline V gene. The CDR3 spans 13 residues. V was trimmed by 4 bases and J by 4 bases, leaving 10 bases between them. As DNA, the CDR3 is TGTGCCAGCAGTGGGGCAGAGTCCTATGGCTACACCTTC. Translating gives CASSGAESYGYTF.

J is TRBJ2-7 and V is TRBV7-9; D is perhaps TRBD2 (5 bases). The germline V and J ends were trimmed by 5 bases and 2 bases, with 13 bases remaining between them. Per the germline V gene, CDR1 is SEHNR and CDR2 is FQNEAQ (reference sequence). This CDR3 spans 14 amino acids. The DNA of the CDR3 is TGTGCCAGCAGCGAATACAGCGGTCCCTACGAGCAGTACTTC. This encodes CASSEYSGPYEQYF. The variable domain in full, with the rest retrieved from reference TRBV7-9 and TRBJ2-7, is DTGVSQNPRHKITKRGQNVTFRCDPISEHNRLYWYRQTLGQGPEFLTYFQNEAQLEKSRLLSDRFSAERPKGSFSTLEIQRTEQGDSAMYLCASSEYSGPYEQYFGPGTRLTVT.

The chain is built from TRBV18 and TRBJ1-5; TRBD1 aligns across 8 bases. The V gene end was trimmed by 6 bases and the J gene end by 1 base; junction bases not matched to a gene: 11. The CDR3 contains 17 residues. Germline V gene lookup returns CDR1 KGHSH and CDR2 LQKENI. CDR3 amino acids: CASSETGGASSNQPQHF. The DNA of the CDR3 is TGTGCCAGCTCGGAAACAGGGGGGGCGAGCAGCAATCAGCCCCAGCATTTT. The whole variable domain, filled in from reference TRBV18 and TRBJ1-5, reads NAGVMQNPRHLVRRRGQEARLRCSPMKGHSHVYWYRQLPEEGLKFMVYLQKENIIDESGMPKERFSAEFPKEGPSILRIQQVVRGDSAAYFCASSETGGASSNQPQHFGDGTRLSIL.

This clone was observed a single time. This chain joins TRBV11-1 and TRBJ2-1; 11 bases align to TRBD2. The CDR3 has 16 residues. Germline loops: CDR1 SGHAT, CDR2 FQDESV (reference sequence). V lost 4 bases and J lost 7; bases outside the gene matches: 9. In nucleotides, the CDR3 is TGTGCCAGCAGCTCACAGGGACTAGCGGTAGATAATGAGCAGTTCTTC. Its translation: CASSSQGLAVDNEQFF.

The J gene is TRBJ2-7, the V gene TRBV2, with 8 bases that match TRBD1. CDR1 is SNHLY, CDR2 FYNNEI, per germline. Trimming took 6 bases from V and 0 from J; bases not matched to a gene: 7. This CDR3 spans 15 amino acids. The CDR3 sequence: CASSPRGHNSYEQYF. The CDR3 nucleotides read TGTGCCAGCAGCCCCAGGGGGCATAACTCCTACGAGCAGTACTTC.

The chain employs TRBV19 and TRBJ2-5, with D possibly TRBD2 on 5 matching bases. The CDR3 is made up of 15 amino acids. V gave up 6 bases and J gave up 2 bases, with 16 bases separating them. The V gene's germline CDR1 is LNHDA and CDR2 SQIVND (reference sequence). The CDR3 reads CASSSPERAQETQYF. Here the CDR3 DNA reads TGTGCCAGTAGCTCCCCCGAGAGGGCTCAAGAGACCCAGTACTTC.

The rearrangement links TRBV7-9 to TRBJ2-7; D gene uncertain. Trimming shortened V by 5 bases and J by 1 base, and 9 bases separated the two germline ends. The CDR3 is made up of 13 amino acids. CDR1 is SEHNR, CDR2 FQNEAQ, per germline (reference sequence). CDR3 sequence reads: CASSEWASYEQYF. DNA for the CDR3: TGTGCCAGCAGCGAGTGGGCTTCCTACGAGCAGTACTTC.

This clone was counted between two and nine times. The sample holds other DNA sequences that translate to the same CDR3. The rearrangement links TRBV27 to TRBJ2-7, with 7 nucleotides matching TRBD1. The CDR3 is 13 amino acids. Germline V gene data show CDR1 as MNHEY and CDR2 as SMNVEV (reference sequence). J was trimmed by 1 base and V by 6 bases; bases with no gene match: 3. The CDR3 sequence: CASRRQGSYEQYF. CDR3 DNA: TGTGCCAGCAGGAGACAGGGATCCTACGAGCAGTACTTC.

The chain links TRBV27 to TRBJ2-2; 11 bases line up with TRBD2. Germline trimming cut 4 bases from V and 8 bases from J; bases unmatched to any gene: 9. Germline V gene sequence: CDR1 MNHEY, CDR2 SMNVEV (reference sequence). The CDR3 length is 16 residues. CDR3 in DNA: TGTGCCAGCAGTTCCCCTAGCGGGGGGCCCGTGGGGGAGCTGTTTTTT. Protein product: CASSSPSGGPVGELFF.

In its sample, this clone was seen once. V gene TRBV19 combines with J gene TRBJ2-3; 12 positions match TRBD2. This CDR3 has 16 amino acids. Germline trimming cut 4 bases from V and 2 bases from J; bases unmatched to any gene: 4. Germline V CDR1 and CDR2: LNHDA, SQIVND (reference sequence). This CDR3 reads CASSTRTSGATDTQYF. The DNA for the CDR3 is TGTGCCAGTAGTACTCGGACTAGCGGGGCCACAGATACGCAGTATTTT.

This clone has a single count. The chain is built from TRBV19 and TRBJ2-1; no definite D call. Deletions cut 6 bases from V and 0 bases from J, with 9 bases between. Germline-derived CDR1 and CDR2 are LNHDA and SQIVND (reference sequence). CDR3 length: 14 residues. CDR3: CASSRLDSYNEQFF. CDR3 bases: TGTGCCAGTAGCCGCCTAGACTCCTACAATGAGCAGTTCTTC.

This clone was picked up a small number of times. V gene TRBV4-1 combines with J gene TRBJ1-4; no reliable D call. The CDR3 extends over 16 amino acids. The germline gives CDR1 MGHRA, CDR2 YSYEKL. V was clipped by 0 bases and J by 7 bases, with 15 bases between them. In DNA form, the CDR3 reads TGCGCCAGCAGCCAAGATCTGGCAACCCGAAGTGAAAAACTGTTTTTT. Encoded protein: CASSQDLATRSEKLFF.

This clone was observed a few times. In DNA form, the CDR3 reads TGTGCCAGTAGGACAGGGGGCGCGGGCGGTGCTGAAGCTTTCTTT. The encoded protein is CASRTGGAGGAEAFF. The chain carries TRBV19 and TRBJ1-1, with 10 bases lining up with TRBD1. Germline CDR1 reads LNHDA; CDR2 reads SQIVND (reference sequence). With V trimmed by 6 bases and J by 6 bases, 10 bases remained unmatched. The CDR3 is 15 residues long.

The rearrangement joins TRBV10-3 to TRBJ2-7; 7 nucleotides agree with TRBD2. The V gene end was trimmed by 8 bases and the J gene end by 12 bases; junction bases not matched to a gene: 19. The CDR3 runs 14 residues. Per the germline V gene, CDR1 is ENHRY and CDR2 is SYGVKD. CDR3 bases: TGTGCCATCGGTCCCCAGCGGGGTTTTGGTTTGCGGTACTTC. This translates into CAIGPQRGFGLRYF.

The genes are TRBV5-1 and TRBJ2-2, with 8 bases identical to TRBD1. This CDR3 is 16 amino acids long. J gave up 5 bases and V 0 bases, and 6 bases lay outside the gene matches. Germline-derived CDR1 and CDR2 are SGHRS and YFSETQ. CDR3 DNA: TGCGCCAGCAGCTTGGAGTTTACAGGGGGAACCGGGGAGCTGTTTTTT. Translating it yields CASSLEFTGGTGELFF. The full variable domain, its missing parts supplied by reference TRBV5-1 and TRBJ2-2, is KAGVTQTPRYLIKTRGQQVTLSCSPISGHRSVSWYQQTPGQGLQFLFEYFSETQRNKGNFPGRFSGRQFSNSRSEMNVSTLELGDSALYLCASSLEFTGGTGELFFGEGSRLTVL.

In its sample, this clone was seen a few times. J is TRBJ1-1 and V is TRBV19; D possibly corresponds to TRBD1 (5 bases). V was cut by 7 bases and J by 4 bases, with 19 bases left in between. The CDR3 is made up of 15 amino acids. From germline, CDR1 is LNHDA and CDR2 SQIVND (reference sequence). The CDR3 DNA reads TGTGCCAGTAAAGGAGGGCAGGGTGGTGGCACTGAAGCTTTCTTT. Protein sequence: CASKGGQGGGTEAFF.

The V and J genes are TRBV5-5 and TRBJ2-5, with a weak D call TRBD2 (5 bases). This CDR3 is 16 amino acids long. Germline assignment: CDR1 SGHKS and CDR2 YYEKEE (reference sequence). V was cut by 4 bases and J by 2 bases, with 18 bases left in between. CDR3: CASSGRLRAAQETQYF. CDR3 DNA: TGTGCCAGCAGCGGAAGACTCCGAGCGGCTCAAGAGACCCAGTACTTC. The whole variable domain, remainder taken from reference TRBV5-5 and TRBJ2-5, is DAGVTQSPTHLIKTRGQQVTLRCSPISGHKSVSWYQQVLGQGPQFIFQYYEKEERGRGNFPDRFSARQFPNYSSELNVNALLLGDSALYLCASSGRLRAAQETQYFGPGTRLLVL.

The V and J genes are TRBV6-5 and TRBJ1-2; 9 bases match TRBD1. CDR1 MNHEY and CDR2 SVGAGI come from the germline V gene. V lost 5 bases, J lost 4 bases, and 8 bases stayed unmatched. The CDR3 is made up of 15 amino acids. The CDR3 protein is CASSQTGGAGYGYTF. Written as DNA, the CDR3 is TGTGCCAGCAGTCAAACAGGGGGCGCAGGCTATGGCTACACCTTC.

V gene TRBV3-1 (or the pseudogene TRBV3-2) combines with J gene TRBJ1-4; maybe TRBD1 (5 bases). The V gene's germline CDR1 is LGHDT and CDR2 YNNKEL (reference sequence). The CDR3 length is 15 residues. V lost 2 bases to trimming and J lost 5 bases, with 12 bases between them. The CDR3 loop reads CASSQNPGGNEKLFF. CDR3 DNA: TGTGCCAGCAGCCAAAACCCCGGGGGGAATGAAAAACTGTTTTTT.

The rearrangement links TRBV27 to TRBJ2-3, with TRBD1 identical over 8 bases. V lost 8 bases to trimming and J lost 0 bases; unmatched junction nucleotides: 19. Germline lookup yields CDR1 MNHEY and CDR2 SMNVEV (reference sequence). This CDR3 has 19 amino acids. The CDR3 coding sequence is TGTGCCAGCGGAACGGACAGGGTACACACGACGTCTAGCACAGATACGCAGTATTTT. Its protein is CASGTDRVHTTSSTDTQYF.